These T cell receptor beta chains were read from a single sample in a study of HIV-infected patients and healthy controls. TCRdb used MiXCR to reprocess the 5' RACE reads, holding one entry per CDR3 protein. Of tens of thousands of distinct CDR3 sequences listed, about 19% were seen once; the top ten hold over 1.1%. The specimen sequenced was CD4+ T cells from blood. The origin of the receptors is a human donor in good health. Each CDR3 is given with its conserved first and last residue. A D gene is named only where the DNA matches it firmly. Expanded clones are given a class, and other clones once, few, many or no size at all.

CDR3 protein,CDR3 DNA,clone size,V gene,J gene,D gene
CASSPGTGTGRYTF,TGTGCCAGCAGTCCCGGGACAGGGACCGGGCGCTACACCTTC,many,TRBV6-5,TRBJ1-2,TRBD1
CASSRGTDNYGYTF,TGCGCCAGCAGCCGTGGGACAGACAACTATGGCTACACCTTC,many,TRBV5-1,TRBJ1-2,TRBD1
CSARVVGRGPDGEQFF,TGCAGTGCTAGAGTAGTGGGCAGGGGGCCCGACGGTGAGCAGTTCTTC,many,TRBV20-1,TRBJ2-1,TRBD1
CASSPLISGELFF,TGTGCCAGCAGCCCTCTAATCTCCGGGGAGCTGTTTTTT,few,TRBV11-2,TRBJ2-2,.
CASSLAAGSAITEAFF,TGTGCCAGCAGCTTAGCGGCAGGGAGTGCGATCACTGAAGCTTTCTTT,.,TRBV7-9,TRBJ1-1,.
CASSLEGLANTEAFF,TGTGCCAGCAGCTTAGAGGGGCTGGCGAACACTGAAGCTTTCTTT,many,TRBV7-9,TRBJ1-1,.
CASSLGRARDYEQYF,TGTGCCAGCAGCTTGGGGAGGGCGCGGGACTACGAGCAGTACTTC,.,TRBV5-5,TRBJ2-7,.
CASSRDRGFNTEAFF,TGTGCCAGCAGCCGGGACAGGGGTTTCAACACTGAAGCTTTCTTT,few,TRBV2,TRBJ1-1,TRBD1
CASSYKSGNQPQHF,TGTGCCAGCAGTTATAAGTCAGGGAATCAGCCCCAGCATTTT,.,TRBV6-5,TRBJ1-5,.
CSVVGPGMNTEAFF,TGCAGCGTTGTGGGCCCAGGCATGAACACTGAAGCTTTCTTT,.,TRBV29-1,TRBJ1-1,.
CSVELGKASYNEQFF,TGCAGCGTTGAATTGGGTAAAGCGTCGTACAATGAGCAGTTCTTC,many,TRBV29-1,TRBJ2-1,.
CASRTGEDTEAFF,TGTGCCAGCAGGACTGGGGAAGACACTGAAGCTTTCTTT,few,TRBV5-4,TRBJ1-1,.
CSVAGRTRIEQYF,TGCAGCGTTGCTGGCAGGACTCGGATCGAGCAGTACTTC,.,TRBV29-1,TRBJ2-7,.
CASSVISGGNNEQFF,TGTGCCAGCAGCGTAATTAGCGGGGGAAACAATGAGCAGTTCTTC,many,TRBV9,TRBJ2-1,TRBD2
CASNPRTGGFGEAFF,TGTGCATCAAACCCTAGGACAGGGGGCTTTGGTGAAGCTTTCTTT,.,TRBV10-3,TRBJ1-1,TRBD1
CASTLQGKGEAFF,TGTGCCAGTACCCTACAGGGGAAGGGTGAAGCTTTCTTT,many,TRBV19,TRBJ1-1,TRBD1
CASSSGVRKGTEAFF,TGTGCCAGCAGTTCAGGGGTCCGAAAGGGTACTGAAGCTTTCTTT,.,TRBV6-6,TRBJ1-1,.
CASSLWNRENQPQHF,TGTGCCAGCAGTTTATGGAACAGGGAGAATCAGCCCCAGCATTTT,.,TRBV12-3/TRBV12-4,TRBJ1-5,.
CASSPQGDTEAFF,TGTGCCAGCTCACCTCAGGGGGACACTGAAGCTTTCTTT,many,TRBV18,TRBJ1-1,TRBD1
CASSPSPPIGEAFF,TGTGCCAGTAGTCCCAGCCCCCCTATCGGTGAAGCTTTCTTT,.,TRBV19,TRBJ1-1,.
CSVSGDYNEQFF,TGCAGCGTTTCAGGGGACTACAATGAGCAGTTCTTC,many,TRBV29-1,TRBJ2-1,.
CASKGTGRESPLHF,TGCGCCAGCAAAGGAACGGGGAGGGAGTCACCCCTCCACTTT,many,TRBV10-2,TRBJ1-6,.
CAIRRTLSYEQYF,TGTGCCATCAGACGGACACTCTCCTACGAGCAGTACTTC,many,TRBV10-3,TRBJ2-7,.
CASSEVQGHGELFF,TGTGCCAGCAGTGAAGTTCAGGGTCACGGGGAGCTGTTTTTT,many,TRBV2,TRBJ2-2,.
CASSFSETSTDTQYF,TGTGCCAGCAGCTTCTCAGAAACTAGCACAGATACGCAGTATTTT,few,TRBV11-2,TRBJ2-3,.
CASSSLAGTILNEQFF,TGTGCCAGCAGCTCACTAGCGGGGACGATTTTAAATGAGCAGTTCTTC,few,TRBV7-2,TRBJ2-1,TRBD2
CSAGQGTGNTIYF,TGCAGTGCCGGACAGGGGACAGGAAACACCATATATTTT,.,TRBV20-1,TRBJ1-3,TRBD1
CSAGLEYEQYF,TGCAGCGCTGGGCTAGAGTACGAGCAGTACTTC,.,TRBV29-1,TRBJ2-7,.
CASSQARADTQYF,TGTGCCAGCAGCCAAGCGCGGGCAGATACGCAGTATTTT,.,TRBV14,TRBJ2-3,.
CASSPRPQETQYF,TGTGCCAGCAGCCCCAGACCCCAAGAGACCCAGTACTTC,.,TRBV9,TRBJ2-5,.
CASSLVGYLSKNIQYF,TGTGCCAGCAGCTTGGTAGGCTACTTATCCAAAAACATTCAGTACTTC,.,TRBV5-6,TRBJ2-4,.
CATSDSGYNEQFF,TGTGCCACCAGTGATTCAGGATACAATGAGCAGTTCTTC,many,TRBV24-1,TRBJ2-1,.
CASSFPPYNEQFF,TGTGCCAGCAGCTTCCCGCCCTACAATGAGCAGTTCTTC,many,TRBV7-2,TRBJ2-1,.
CASSSLAPSYEQYF,TGTGCCAGCAGCTCACTAGCTCCCTCCTACGAGCAGTACTTC,few,TRBV7-2,TRBJ2-7,.
CASSQDYITNTEAFF,TGTGCCAGCAGCCAAGATTACATAACGAACACTGAAGCTTTCTTT,.,TRBV4-2,TRBJ1-1,.
CASIRSGTASYEQYF,TGTGCCAGCATCCGATCCGGGACTGCATCCTACGAGCAGTACTTC,few,TRBV12-3/TRBV12-4,TRBJ2-7,.
CASSYGQTYEQYF,TGCGCCAGCAGCTACGGACAAACCTACGAGCAGTACTTC,many,TRBV5-1,TRBJ2-7,.
CASSLAGGRSNQPQHF,TGTGCCAGCAGTTTAGCGGGAGGCCGTAGCAATCAGCCCCAGCATTTT,.,TRBV12-3/TRBV12-4,TRBJ1-5,.
CASSYRDRQYGYTF,TGTGCCAGCAGTTACCGGGACAGACAATATGGCTACACCTTC,.,TRBV6-5,TRBJ1-2,TRBD1
CASSLLGAGLSGYTF,TGTGCCAGCAGCTTGTTAGGCGCAGGGCTTAGTGGCTACACCTTC,many,TRBV5-5,TRBJ1-2,.
CASSLFRGTEAFF,TGTGCCAGCAGCTTGTTCAGGGGCACTGAAGCTTTCTTT,few,TRBV5-6,TRBJ1-1,.
CSVEEGTGGYTEAFF,TGCAGCGTTGAAGAGGGGACAGGGGGATACACTGAAGCTTTCTTT,.,TRBV29-1,TRBJ1-1,TRBD1
CASLEGKTQYF,TGTGCCAGCTTAGAAGGGAAGACCCAGTACTTC,.,TRBV6-1,TRBJ2-5,.
CATGTWLGQGADQPQHF,TGTGCCACCGGGACATGGCTGGGACAGGGGGCCGATCAGCCCCAGCATTTT,few,TRBV6-4,TRBJ1-5,TRBD1
CASSPGAVFTYEQYF,TGTGCCAGCAGCCCTGGGGCAGTCTTTACCTACGAGCAGTACTTC,many,TRBV3-1,TRBJ2-7,.